This T cell receptor beta chain was identified during a study of T cell changes during pregnancy in multiple sclerosis. TCRdb keeps only in-frame clones here, not all; method: immunoSEQ multiplex PCR. This table has tens of thousands of clones, roughly 92% appearing once. CDR3 length: 15 residues. CDR1 and CDR2 (germline): SGHVS, FQNEAQ. The V segment lost 2 bases and the J segment 4 bases; nucleotides outside the gene matches: 6. The input for sequencing was peripheral blood, taken after pregnancy. The sequence came from a female donor in good health, enrolled as a control in a pregnancy study. The chain joins TRBV7-8 to TRBJ2-5; 8 bases are a match to TRBD2. The CDR3 coding sequence is TGTGCCAGCAGCTTACCCCGGAGCGGGAGAGAGACCCAGTACTTC. Translated, it gives CASSLPRSGRETQYF.